The 29 T cell receptor beta chains reported below all come from one sample, sequenced in a study of vaccination and CD4 T cells after COVID-19. Treatment reported: roughly ten-day PBMC culture with coronavirus spike peptide pools or control peptides (ViraFEST assay). Cultured CD4+ T cell DNA underwent sequencing with the Oncomine TCR Beta short-read assay. MiXCR, applied by TCRdb to the PCR reads, yields one record per CDR3 protein. Among about 11,000 distinct CDR3 sequences, roughly 37% were seen once, and the ten largest hold about 30%. These receptors lack a known antigen. Sample: CD4+ T cells from blood, cultured in vitro. These receptors came from a human donor who had recovered from COVID-19.

The V gene is TRBV5-1, the J gene TRBJ1-1; tentative D call: TRBD1 (6 bases). CDR3 length: 15 amino acids. Between the trimmed V and J ends, which lost 0 bases and 2 bases, there was a span of 11 bases. CDR1 is SGHRS, CDR2 YFSETQ, per germline. The CDR3 sequence is CASSLVRGSNTEAFF. In DNA form, the CDR3 reads TGCGCCAGCAGCTTGGTCAGGGGCAGTAACACTGAAGCTTTCTTT.

CDR3 DNA sequence: TGTGCCATCCGGTGGGCCGGGGAGCTGTTTTTT. Translated, it gives CAIRWAGELFF. V gene TRBV10-3 combines with J gene TRBJ2-2; D call uncertain. Trimming took 8 bases from V and 6 from J, leaving 7 bases between them. The V gene's germline CDR1 is ENHRY and CDR2 SYGVKD. This CDR3 region has 11 residues.

A single count supports this clonotype. The rearrangement uses TRBV10-3 and TRBJ2-2; unclear D gene. The CDR3 contains 15 residues. In germline, CDR1 is ENHRY, CDR2 SYGVKD. With 0 bases removed from V and 0 bases from J, the gap between germline ends came to 5 bases. This CDR3 is CAISESLANTGELFF. The DNA for the CDR3 is TGTGCCATCAGTGAGTCGCTTGCGAACACCGGGGAGCTGTTTTTT.

This clonotype appeared a few times. The chain has TRBV20-1 and TRBJ2-2; D remains ambiguous. Germline-derived CDR1 and CDR2 are DFQATT and SNEGSKA (reference sequence). The CDR3 has 12 residues. V lost 5 bases and J lost 8, with 12 bases in between. In DNA form, the CDR3 reads TGCAGTGCTGCCCGTCCCGGTGGGGAGCTGTTTTTT. Its protein product is CSAARPGGELFF.

This clonotype appeared a single time. The V and J genes are TRBV6-1 and TRBJ1-4; tentatively, D is TRBD1 (5 bases). The CDR3 extends over 12 amino acids. Germline V gene sequence: CDR1 MNHNS, CDR2 SASEGT. The germline V and J ends were trimmed by 5 bases and 11 bases, with 12 bases remaining between them. The CDR3 region is CASSPRGLKLFF. The CDR3 nucleotides are TGTGCCAGCAGTCCCCGGGGCCTTAAACTGTTTTTT.

The CDR3: CASSLIDYGYTF. The CDR3 nucleotides are TGTGCCAGCAGTTTAATTGACTATGGCTACACCTTC. V usage is TRBV28 and J usage is TRBJ1-2, with D uncertain. Trimming shortened V by 2 bases and J by 3 bases, and 4 bases separated the two germline ends. Germline loops: CDR1 MDHEN, CDR2 SYDVKM. The CDR3 sequence is 12 residues long.

V is TRBV19 and J is TRBJ1-2, with D possibly being TRBD1 (5 bases). V dropped 5 bases and J dropped 4 bases, with 11 bases sitting between them. The CDR3 extends over 13 amino acids. Germline V gives CDR1 LNHDA, CDR2 SQIVND (reference sequence). CDR3 sequence reads: CASSAGRLYGYTF. The CDR3 DNA reads TGTGCCAGTAGTGCGGGACGGCTCTATGGCTACACCTTC.

V usage is TRBV24-1 and J usage is TRBJ2-1, with TRBD1 identical over 11 bases. The CDR3 contains 16 residues. J gave up 4 bases and V 7 bases, and 8 bases lay outside the gene matches. Looked up from germline, CDR1 is KGHDR and CDR2 is SFDVKD. The CDR3 DNA is TGTGCCACCAGCCCCGGACAGGGGGCGGCGTACAATGAGCAGTTCTTC. As protein: CATSPGQGAAYNEQFF.

This clonotype has just a few counts. The gene calls are TRBV10-3 and TRBJ1-1; 7 nucleotides line up with TRBD1. CDR1 ENHRY and CDR2 SYGVKD come from the germline V gene. The CDR3 has 14 residues. The junction had 5 bases not matched to a gene; V was cut back by 6 bases and J by 1 base. The CDR3 loop reads CAISLGGANTEAFF. CDR3 in DNA: TGTGCCATCAGCCTAGGGGGCGCGAACACTGAAGCTTTCTTT.

This chain joins TRBV11-2 and TRBJ2-7; D is possibly TRBD1 (5 bases). CDR3 size: 14 residues. The germline CDR1 and CDR2 sequences are SGHAT and FQNNGV. V was clipped by 4 bases and J by 2 bases, with 12 bases between them. CDR3 sequence: CASSYQGWTYEQYF. CDR3 DNA: TGTGCCAGCAGCTACCAGGGATGGACCTACGAGCAGTACTTC.

This clonotype has a handful of counts. The rearrangement uses TRBV6-5 and TRBJ1-2; 10 bases match TRBD1. Trimming cost V 4 bases and J 8 bases; bases outside gene matches: 4. This CDR3 has 13 amino acids. Germline CDR1 is MNHEY and CDR2 is SVGAGI. The DNA of the CDR3 is TGTGCCAGCAGTTGGGGACAGGGGTTCGGCTACACCTTC. This codes for CASSWGQGFGYTF.

This chain connects TRBV19 to TRBJ1-5; D is uncertain. Per the germline V gene, CDR1 is LNHDA and CDR2 is SQIVND (reference sequence). This CDR3 is built from 14 residues. V was pared by 2 bases and J by 4 bases, with 9 bases between. Here the CDR3 reads CASSIKPGNQPQHF. The CDR3 DNA reads TGTGCCAGTAGTATAAAACCGGGGAATCAGCCCCAGCATTTT.

J is TRBJ1-2 and V is TRBV11-2; a possible D gene is TRBD1 (6 bases). CDR3 length equals 14 residues. Deletions cut 5 bases from V and 2 bases from J, with 12 bases between. Germline V gives CDR1 SGHAT, CDR2 FQNNGV. The CDR3 nucleotides are TGTGCCAGCAGCCTAAGACAGGAGAACTATGGCTACACCTTC. It specifies CASSLRQENYGYTF.

This clonotype showed up just once. The chain uses TRBV4-1 and TRBJ1-1; 7 bases line up with TRBD1. This CDR3 region has 15 residues. CDR1 MGHRA and CDR2 YSYEKL come from the germline V gene. V shed 0 bases and J 6 bases; nucleotides not matched to a gene: 7. The CDR3 reads CASSQEEGARAEAFF. For the CDR3, the DNA is TGCGCCAGCAGCCAAGAGGAGGGGGCGCGGGCTGAAGCTTTCTTT.

This sequence joins TRBV7-8 and TRBJ2-7; 11 bases line up with TRBD2. V gave up 5 bases and J gave up 0 bases; unmatched junction bases: 6. Per the germline V gene, CDR1 is SGHVS and CDR2 is FQNEAQ. CDR3 size: 16 residues. CDR3 sequence reads: CASSPRLAGISYEQYF. The DNA for the CDR3 is TGTGCCAGCAGCCCGCGACTAGCGGGGATCTCCTACGAGCAGTACTTC.

This chain links TRBV7-9 with TRBJ1-2, with TRBD1 identical over 12 bases. The germline gives CDR1 SEHNR, CDR2 FQNEAQ (reference sequence). The CDR3 is 19 amino acids. With 1 base clipped from V and 1 base from J, the junction kept 10 bases outside the gene matches. The CDR3: CASSLVPGQGAWGNYGYTF. DNA of the CDR3: TGTGCCAGCAGCTTAGTTCCGGGACAGGGGGCTTGGGGTAACTATGGCTACACCTTC.

The V and J genes are TRBV15 and TRBJ1-1; D gene unclear. From germline, CDR1 is LNHNV and CDR2 YYDKDF (reference sequence). Trimming removed 5 bases at V and 2 bases at J, with 12 bases between. This CDR3 region has 14 residues. CDR3: CATSSLGSNTEAFF. For the CDR3, the DNA is TGTGCCACCAGCTCCTTGGGCAGTAACACTGAAGCTTTCTTT.

The chain joins TRBV24-1 to TRBJ2-3, with TRBD1 matching over 8 bases. Trimming at V came to 7 bases and at J to 1 base, leaving 9 bases not matched to a gene. Germline V gives CDR1 KGHDR, CDR2 SFDVKD. The CDR3 is made up of 16 amino acids. The CDR3 DNA reads as TGTGCCACCAGCGGAGACTCAGGGGGCGGCACAGATACGCAGTATTTT. Translated, it gives CATSGDSGGGTDTQYF.

This sequence joins TRBV6-2 or TRBV6-3 and TRBJ1-2; TRBD1 matches at 9 bases. Germline V gene lookup returns CDR1 MNHEY and CDR2 SVGEGT. Unmatched junction bases numbered 5, after V lost 4 bases and J lost 5 bases. The length of the CDR3 is 14 residues. CDR3 amino acids: CASSLGQGSYGYTF. CDR3 DNA sequence: TGTGCCAGCAGTTTGGGACAGGGAAGTTATGGCTACACCTTC.

This chain uses TRBV20-1 with TRBJ2-7, with TRBD2 matching 10 bases. Trimming took 4 bases from V and 3 from J; bases not matched to a gene: 12. The CDR3 has 16 amino acids. The germline CDR1 and CDR2 sequences are DFQATT and SNEGSKA (reference sequence). The chain's CDR3 is CSATGASGSLGYEQYF. CDR3 sequence (DNA): TGCAGTGCTACGGGGGCTAGCGGGAGCCTCGGCTACGAGCAGTACTTC.

The V and J genes are TRBV10-3 and TRBJ2-3; 10 bases line up with TRBD1. V lost 6 bases and J lost 2; bases outside the gene matches: 8. The CDR3 sequence is 16 residues long. Germline V CDR1 and CDR2: ENHRY, SYGVKD. CDR3 protein: CAIRPPGQGNTDTQYF. As DNA, the CDR3 is TGTGCCATCAGGCCCCCGGGACAGGGGAACACAGATACGCAGTATTTT.

The chain recombines TRBV4-2 with TRBJ2-1; no reliable D call. Trimming removed 1 base at V and 0 bases at J, with 1 base between. Looked up from germline, CDR1 is LGHNA and CDR2 is YNFKEQ. The CDR3 has 13 amino acids. CDR3: CASSQASYNEQFF. CDR3 DNA: TGTGCCAGCAGCCAAGCCTCCTACAATGAGCAGTTCTTC.

This clonotype was recorded a few times. This rearrangement joins TRBV24-1 to TRBJ2-5, with TRBD2 matching over 8 bases. CDR3 length: 13 residues. V trimming: 7 bases; J trimming: 5 bases; junction bases outside the gene matches: 5. The V gene's germline CDR1 is KGHDR and CDR2 SFDVKD. The CDR3 DNA follows: TGTGCCACCAGCCTAGCGGGTAGGGAGACCCAGTACTTC. It encodes CATSLAGRETQYF.

This clonotype is labeled as medium-sized. The gene calls are TRBV2 and TRBJ2-1, with 12 bases that match TRBD2. Unmatched junction bases numbered 5, after V lost 4 bases and J lost 7 bases. Germline-derived CDR1 and CDR2 are SNHLY and FYNNEI. The CDR3 runs to 15 residues. CDR3 nucleotides: TGTGCCAGCAGTGTTCCTAGCGGGAGGGGGAATGAGCAGTTCTTC. It is translated as CASSVPSGRGNEQFF.

The V and J genes are TRBV5-1 and TRBJ1-6; D not certain. The CDR3 length is 18 residues. In germline, CDR1 is SGHRS, CDR2 YFSETQ. V lost 4 bases and J lost 4, with 21 bases in between. The DNA of the CDR3 is TGCGCCAGCAGCAACAGTGGGGTGCCCGTTGGTTATAATTCACCCCTCCACTTT. Translated, it gives CASSNSGVPVGYNSPLHF. Using reference TRBV5-1 and TRBJ1-6 for the parts outside the CDR3, the full variable domain is KAGVTQTPRYLIKTRGQQVTLSCSPISGHRSVSWYQQTPGQGLQFLFEYFSETQRNKGNFPGRFSGRQFSNSRSEMNVSTLELGDSALYLCASSNSGVPVGYNSPLHFGNGTRLTVT.

The chain uses TRBV6-1 and TRBJ1-2, with a possible D match to TRBD1 (6 bases). The CDR3 covers 12 residues. Trimming took 9 bases from V and 2 from J, leaving 10 bases between them. Germline V gives CDR1 MNHNS, CDR2 SASEGT. CDR3 DNA sequence: TGTGCCAGTCGACAGGAAAACTATGGCTACACCTTC. Amino acids: CASRQENYGYTF.

The rearrangement uses TRBV6-5 and TRBJ2-1; 9 bases are a match to TRBD2. Germline CDR1 reads MNHEY; CDR2 reads SVGAGI. The J segment lost 4 bases and the V segment lost 2 bases, leaving 9 bases of the junction unmatched. The CDR3 totals 17 residues. Written as DNA, the CDR3 is TGTGCCAGCAGTTACGGGGGAGGTAGCGGGAGATACAATGAGCAGTTCTTC. It encodes CASSYGGGSGRYNEQFF.

This chain uses TRBV28 with TRBJ1-4; D is possibly TRBD1 (6 bases). The germline V and J ends were trimmed by 10 bases and 7 bases, with 19 bases remaining between them. CDR1 is MDHEN and CDR2 is SYDVKM in the germline V gene. The CDR3 has 14 residues. CDR3 sequence reads: CAIHSGGLTEKLFF. CDR3 DNA sequence: TGTGCCATTCACAGCGGGGGCCTTACTGAAAAACTGTTTTTT.

The sample holds a few counts of this clonotype. The V gene is TRBV20-1, the J gene TRBJ2-2; TRBD2 matches 7 bases. This CDR3 has 15 residues. Trimming cost V 5 bases and J 4 bases; bases outside gene matches: 10. Germline lookup yields CDR1 DFQATT and CDR2 SNEGSKA (reference sequence). The CDR3 sequence is CSAPLTSQSTGELFF. In nucleotides, the CDR3 is TGCAGTGCTCCGCTGACTAGCCAAAGCACCGGGGAGCTGTTTTTT.